This passage covers 7 T cell receptor beta chains from one sample sequenced in a study of Graves' ophthalmopathy and Graves' hyperthyroidism. Amplified TCR beta CDR3 regions were obtained using RNA transcripts as template. The authors performed first-round RT-PCR with HTBI primers and then a second-round multiplex PCR. TCRdb redid the calling of the multiplex PCR reads with MiXCR, one entry per CDR3 protein. The data show hundreds of thousands of distinct CDR3 sequences, 20% to 25% seen once. Sample: peripheral blood. Receptors originate from a woman aged 18-30 years with stable Graves' hyperthyroidism.

The table lists this clonotype with a few counts. A clone one base away is much larger, so this may be a read error. Because it lacks the conserved phenylalanine or tryptophan at the end, this CDR3 is likely a read error. The chain links TRBV30 to TRBJ1-3; 7 bases fit TRBD1. The V and J ends lost 5 bases and 4 bases, in that order; junction bases with no gene match: 8. The CDR3 runs 14 residues. Germline CDR1 and CDR2: GTSNPN and SVGIG (reference sequence). CDR3 loop: CAWGLGQVGNTIYC. The CDR3 region has the DNA TGTGCCTGGGGCCTCGGACAGGTCGGAAACACCATATATTGT.

The sample holds many counts of this clonotype. The gene calls are TRBV4-1 and TRBJ2-5, with a possible D match to TRBD2 (6 bases). The CDR3 extends over 17 amino acids. Trimming pared 1 base from V and 4 bases from J, leaving 19 bases between. Germline-derived CDR1 and CDR2 are MGHRA and YSYEKL. CDR3 amino acids: CASSQGGLPRLGETQYF. The DNA for the CDR3 is TGCGCCAGCAGCCAAGGAGGACTACCACGGCTTGGAGAGACCCAGTACTTC.

The rearrangement joins TRBV15 to TRBJ1-1; no reliable D call. The CDR3 length is 12 residues. Germline V gene data show CDR1 as LNHNV and CDR2 as YYDKDF (reference sequence). V lost 4 bases, J lost 3 bases, and 6 bases lay in between. The CDR3 is CATSIRYTEAFF. The CDR3 region has the DNA TGTGCCACCAGCATACGATACACTGAAGCTTTCTTT.

This clonotype was counted ten times or more. V and J are TRBV6-1 and TRBJ1-2; TRBD1 is a possible D gene (5 bases). Trimming left V 2 bases short and J 8 bases short, with 9 bases between. The CDR3 has 12 amino acids. CDR1 and CDR2 (germline): MNHNS, SASEGT. DNA of the CDR3: TGTGCCAGCAGTGAAAACAGGTTGGGCTACACCTTC. Translation gives CASSENRLGYTF.

This clonotype was found many times. This sequence joins TRBV20-1 and TRBJ2-7, with 10 bases identical to TRBD2. J gave up 6 bases and V 6 bases, and 5 bases lay outside the gene matches. CDR3 length: 12 residues. The germline gives CDR1 DFQATT, CDR2 SNEGSKA (reference sequence). As DNA, the CDR3 is TGCAGTGCACAGACTAGCGGGCTCGAGCAGTACTTC. Translating gives CSAQTSGLEQYF.

At least ten counts were recorded for this clonotype. The chain uses TRBV27 and TRBJ2-7; D is possibly TRBD1 or TRBD2 (5 bases each). Trimming pared 3 bases from V and 5 bases from J, leaving 14 bases between. This CDR3 contains 14 residues. Germline lookup yields CDR1 MNHEY and CDR2 SMNVEV (reference sequence). The CDR3 loop is CASSFFSGADEQYF. The CDR3 DNA reads as TGTGCCAGCAGTTTCTTTTCCGGGGCCGACGAGCAGTACTTC.

This clonotype occurred many times. The J gene is TRBJ1-5, the V gene TRBV11-2; maybe TRBD1 (6 bases). This CDR3 spans 15 amino acids. V lost 5 bases and J lost 7, with 18 bases in between. CDR1 and CDR2 (germline): SGHAT, FQNNGV. This CDR3 reads CASSPQSGVGQPQHF. The CDR3 DNA follows: TGTGCCAGCAGCCCCCAATCAGGGGTGGGGCAGCCCCAGCATTTT.